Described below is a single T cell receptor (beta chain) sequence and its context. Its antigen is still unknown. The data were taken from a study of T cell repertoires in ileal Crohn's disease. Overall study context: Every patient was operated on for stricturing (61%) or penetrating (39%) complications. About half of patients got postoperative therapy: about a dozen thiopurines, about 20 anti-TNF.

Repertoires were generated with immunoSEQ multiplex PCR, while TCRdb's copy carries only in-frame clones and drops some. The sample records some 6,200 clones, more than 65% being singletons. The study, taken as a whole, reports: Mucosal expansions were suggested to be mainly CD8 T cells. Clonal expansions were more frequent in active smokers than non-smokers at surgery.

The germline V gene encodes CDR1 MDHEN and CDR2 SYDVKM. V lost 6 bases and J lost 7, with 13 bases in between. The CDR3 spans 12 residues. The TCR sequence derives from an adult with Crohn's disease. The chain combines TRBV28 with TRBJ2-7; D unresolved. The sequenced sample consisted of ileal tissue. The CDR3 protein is CASRNLLLEQYF. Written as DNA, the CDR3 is TGTGCCAGCAGAAACTTGCTGTTAGAGCAGTACTTC.